This T cell receptor beta chain is from a study of chemoradiotherapy in HPV16-positive cancers. Findings and caveats of the study: Candidate HPV-specific clones and E7-related TCR motifs grew in tumor during treatment.

TCRdb keeps only in-frame clones here, not all; method: immunoSEQ multiplex PCR. Counted here are thousands of clones, approximately 80% occurring once; the ten biggest clones make up more than 3%. In germline, CDR1 is SGHAT, CDR2 FQNNGV. The V gene lost 3 bases and the J gene lost 2 bases, with 12 bases spanning the gap. The CDR3 runs to 15 residues. A word on this clone: Its antigen is unidentified.

This receptor was identified in a human donor with HPV-associated anogenital cancer. Source: tumor tissue, taken from a patient who underwent chemoradiotherapy. The chain uses TRBV11-2 and TRBJ2-3; no clear D. CDR3: CASSFLPSDTDTQYF. The CDR3 DNA follows: TGTGCCAGCAGCTTTTTACCCTCCGACACAGATACGCAGTATTTT.